This T cell receptor (beta chain) emerged from a study of blood T cell repertoires in COVID-19. Assay used: immunoSEQ multiplex PCR; TCRdb lists only in-frame clones, some missing. There are 250,000 to 300,000 clones in the sample; around 81% occur only once, and around 2.9% lies in the top ten. The CDR3 length is 17 residues. Unmatched junction bases numbered 9, after V lost 3 bases and J lost 2 bases. Looked up from germline, CDR1 is MNHEY and CDR2 is SMNVEV (reference sequence). The V gene is TRBV27, the J gene TRBJ2-3; 9 bases agree with TRBD2. Source material: peripheral blood. This receptor was taken from a woman aged 55-69 years with active or convalescent COVID-19. In DNA, the CDR3 is TGTGCCAGCAGTTTTCCCCCCAGCGGGGGGCACACAGATACGCAGTATTTT. As protein: CASSFPPSGGHTDTQYF.